This TCR beta chain originates from a study of radiation and T cells in renal cell carcinoma. Broader study findings: Baseline intratumoral clonotype presence is unknown without pretreatment biopsies. From baseline, blood top tumor clonotypes peaked at 2 weeks post-radiation.

Only in-frame clones appear in the TCRdb table, and some are missing; sequencing was by immunoSEQ multiplex PCR. The sample has more than 75,000 clones, approximately 80% seen once. This clone has just one count. Its antigen is currently unknown. V was cut by 6 bases and J by 4 bases, with 13 bases left in between. CDR1 is SQVTM, CDR2 ANQGSEA, per germline. The CDR3 is 14 amino acids. The time point: baseline pretreatment blood. Treatment meaning: 15 Gy SBRT to primary tumor, nephrectomy 4 weeks later. Serial blood draws occurred at baseline and 2 and 4 weeks post-SBRT. The sequence was obtained from a man aged 55-75 years with renal cell carcinoma. This chain links TRBV29-1 with TRBJ2-6; D is undetermined. This specimen consisted of blood, obtained from a patient whose treatment included radiotherapy and nephrectomy. The CDR3 bases are TGCAGCGTCCTTCAGGTGGGGGGGGCCAACGTCCTGACTTTC. It codes for CSVLQVGGANVLTF. The variable domain in full, with the rest retrieved from reference TRBV29-1 and TRBJ2-6, is SAVISQKPSRDICQRGTSLTIQCQVDSQVTMMFWYRQQPGQSLTLIATANQGSEATYESGFVIDKFPISRPNLTFSTLTVSNMSPEDSSIYLCSVLQVGGANVLTFGAGSRLTVL.